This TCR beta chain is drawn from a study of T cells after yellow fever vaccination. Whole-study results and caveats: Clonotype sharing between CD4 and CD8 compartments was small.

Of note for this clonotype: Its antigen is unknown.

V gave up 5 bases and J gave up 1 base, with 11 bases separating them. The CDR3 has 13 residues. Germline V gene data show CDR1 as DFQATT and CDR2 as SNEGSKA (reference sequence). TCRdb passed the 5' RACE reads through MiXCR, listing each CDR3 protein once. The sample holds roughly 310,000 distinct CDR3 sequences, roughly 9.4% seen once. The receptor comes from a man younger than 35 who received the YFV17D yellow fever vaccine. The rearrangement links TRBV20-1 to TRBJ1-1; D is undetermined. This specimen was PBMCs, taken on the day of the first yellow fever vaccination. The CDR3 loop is CSAPSVGNTEAFF. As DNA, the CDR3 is TGCAGTGCTCCCTCAGTTGGGAACACTGAAGCTTTCTTT.